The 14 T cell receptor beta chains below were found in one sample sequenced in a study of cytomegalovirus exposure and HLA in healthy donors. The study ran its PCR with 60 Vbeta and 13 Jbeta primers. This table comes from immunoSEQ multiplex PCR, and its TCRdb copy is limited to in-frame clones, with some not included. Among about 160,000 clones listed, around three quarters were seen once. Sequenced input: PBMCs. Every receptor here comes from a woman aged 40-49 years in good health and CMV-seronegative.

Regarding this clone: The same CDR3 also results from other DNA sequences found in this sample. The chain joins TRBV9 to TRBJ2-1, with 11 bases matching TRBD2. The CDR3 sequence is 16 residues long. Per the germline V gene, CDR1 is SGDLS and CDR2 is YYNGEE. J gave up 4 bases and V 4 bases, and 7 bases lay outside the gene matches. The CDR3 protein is CASSTLAGGPYNEQFF. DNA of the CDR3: TGTGCCAGCAGCACTCTAGCGGGAGGCCCGTACAATGAGCAGTTCTTC.

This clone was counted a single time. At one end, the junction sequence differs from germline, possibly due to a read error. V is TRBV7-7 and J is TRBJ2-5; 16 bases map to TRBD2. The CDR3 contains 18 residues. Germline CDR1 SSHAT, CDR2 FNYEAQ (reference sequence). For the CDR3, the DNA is TGTGCTAGCAGTCAAACCGGGACTAGCGGGAGGGAACAAGAGACCCAGTACTTC. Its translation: CASSQTGTSGREQETQYF.

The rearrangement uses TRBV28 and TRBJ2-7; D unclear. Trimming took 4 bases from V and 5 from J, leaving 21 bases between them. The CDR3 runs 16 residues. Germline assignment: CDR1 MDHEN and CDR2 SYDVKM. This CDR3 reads CASSSFSSVEPDEQYF. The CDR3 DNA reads TGTGCCAGCAGTTCCTTTTCCTCCGTAGAGCCGGACGAGCAGTACTTC.

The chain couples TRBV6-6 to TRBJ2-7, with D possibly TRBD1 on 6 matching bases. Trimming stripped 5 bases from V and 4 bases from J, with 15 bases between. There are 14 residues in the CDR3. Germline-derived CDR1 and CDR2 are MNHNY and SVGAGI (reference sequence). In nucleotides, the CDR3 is TGTGCCAGCAGTCCCGAGACAGGTATATACGAGCAGTACTTC. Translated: CASSPETGIYEQYF.

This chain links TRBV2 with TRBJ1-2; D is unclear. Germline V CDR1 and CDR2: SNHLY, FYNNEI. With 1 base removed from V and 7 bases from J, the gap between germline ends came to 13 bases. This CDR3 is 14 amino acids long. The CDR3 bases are TGTGCCAGCAGTGAAGAGATAGTGCGGAGTGGCTACACCTTC. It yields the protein CASSEEIVRSGYTF.

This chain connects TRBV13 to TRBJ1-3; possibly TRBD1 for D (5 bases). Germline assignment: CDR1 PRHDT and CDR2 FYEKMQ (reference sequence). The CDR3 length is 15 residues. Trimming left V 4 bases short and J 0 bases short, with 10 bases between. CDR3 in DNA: TGTGCCAGCAGCTCACAGGTTAACTCTGGAAACACCATATATTTT. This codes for CASSSQVNSGNTIYF.

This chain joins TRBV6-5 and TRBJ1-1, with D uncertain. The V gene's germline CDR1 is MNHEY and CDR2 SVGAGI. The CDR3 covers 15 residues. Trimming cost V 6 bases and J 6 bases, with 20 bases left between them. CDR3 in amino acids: CASSSPGNHWAEAFF. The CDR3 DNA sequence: TGTGCCAGCAGCTCCCCCGGGAATCATTGGGCTGAAGCTTTCTTT.

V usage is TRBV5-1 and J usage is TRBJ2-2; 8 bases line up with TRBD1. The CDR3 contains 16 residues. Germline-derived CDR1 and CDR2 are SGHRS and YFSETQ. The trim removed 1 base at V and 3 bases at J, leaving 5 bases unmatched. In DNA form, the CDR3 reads TGCGCCAGCAGCTTGCGAGCGACAGGGGACACCGGGGAGCTGTTTTTT. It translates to CASSLRATGDTGELFF.

CDR3 bases: TGTGCCAGCAGCTCCTTTACGGGATCTGGGGCCAACGTCCTGACTTTC. Protein: CASSSFTGSGANVLTF. The chain joins TRBV7-9 to TRBJ2-6; maybe TRBD2 (5 bases). Germline V CDR1 and CDR2: SEHNR, FQNEAQ (reference sequence). This CDR3 region has 16 residues. V was trimmed by 4 bases and J by 1 base, leaving 11 bases between them.

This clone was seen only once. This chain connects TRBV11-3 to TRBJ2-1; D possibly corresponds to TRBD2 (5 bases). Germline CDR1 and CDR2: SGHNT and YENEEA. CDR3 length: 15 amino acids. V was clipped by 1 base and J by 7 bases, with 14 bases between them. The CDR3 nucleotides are TGTGCCAGCAGCTTAGTGACCCTACCGGGGAATGAGCAGTTCTTC. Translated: CASSLVTLPGNEQFF.

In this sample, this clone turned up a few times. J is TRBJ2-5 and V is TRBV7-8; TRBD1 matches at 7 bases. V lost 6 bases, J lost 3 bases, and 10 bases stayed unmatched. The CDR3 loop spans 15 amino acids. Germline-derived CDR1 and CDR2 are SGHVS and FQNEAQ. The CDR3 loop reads CASRAGRGREETQYF. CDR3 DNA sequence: TGTGCCAGCAGGGCTGGTAGGGGGCGCGAAGAGACCCAGTACTTC. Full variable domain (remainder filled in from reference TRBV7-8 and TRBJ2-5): GAGVSQSPRYKVAKRGQDVALRCDPISGHVSLFWYQQALGQGPEFLTYFQNEAQLDKSGLPSDRFFAERPEGSVSTLKIQRTQQEDSAVYLCASRAGRGREETQYFGPGTRLLVL.

CDR3 DNA sequence: TGTGCCACCAGCAGCCTGACAGGGGGCGGCATTGAAAAACTGTTTTTT. Amino acids: CATSSLTGGGIEKLFF. The chain has TRBV15 and TRBJ1-4; the match to TRBD1 covers 10 bases. Looked up from germline, CDR1 is LNHNV and CDR2 is YYDKDF (reference sequence). Trimming took 3 bases from V and 7 from J; bases not matched to a gene: 8. There are 16 residues in the CDR3.

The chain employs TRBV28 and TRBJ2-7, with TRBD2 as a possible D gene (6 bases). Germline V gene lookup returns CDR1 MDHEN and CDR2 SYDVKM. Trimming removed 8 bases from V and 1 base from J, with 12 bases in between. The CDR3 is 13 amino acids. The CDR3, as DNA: TGTGCCAGCGGCCCGGGACTGTCCTACGAGCAGTACTTC. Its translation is CASGPGLSYEQYF.

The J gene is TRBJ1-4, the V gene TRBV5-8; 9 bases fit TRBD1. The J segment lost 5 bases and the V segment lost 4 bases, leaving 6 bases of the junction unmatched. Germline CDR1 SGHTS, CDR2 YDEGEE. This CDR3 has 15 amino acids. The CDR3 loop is CASSPRTGENEKLFF. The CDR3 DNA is TGTGCCAGCAGCCCTCGGACAGGGGAAAATGAAAAACTGTTTTTT.